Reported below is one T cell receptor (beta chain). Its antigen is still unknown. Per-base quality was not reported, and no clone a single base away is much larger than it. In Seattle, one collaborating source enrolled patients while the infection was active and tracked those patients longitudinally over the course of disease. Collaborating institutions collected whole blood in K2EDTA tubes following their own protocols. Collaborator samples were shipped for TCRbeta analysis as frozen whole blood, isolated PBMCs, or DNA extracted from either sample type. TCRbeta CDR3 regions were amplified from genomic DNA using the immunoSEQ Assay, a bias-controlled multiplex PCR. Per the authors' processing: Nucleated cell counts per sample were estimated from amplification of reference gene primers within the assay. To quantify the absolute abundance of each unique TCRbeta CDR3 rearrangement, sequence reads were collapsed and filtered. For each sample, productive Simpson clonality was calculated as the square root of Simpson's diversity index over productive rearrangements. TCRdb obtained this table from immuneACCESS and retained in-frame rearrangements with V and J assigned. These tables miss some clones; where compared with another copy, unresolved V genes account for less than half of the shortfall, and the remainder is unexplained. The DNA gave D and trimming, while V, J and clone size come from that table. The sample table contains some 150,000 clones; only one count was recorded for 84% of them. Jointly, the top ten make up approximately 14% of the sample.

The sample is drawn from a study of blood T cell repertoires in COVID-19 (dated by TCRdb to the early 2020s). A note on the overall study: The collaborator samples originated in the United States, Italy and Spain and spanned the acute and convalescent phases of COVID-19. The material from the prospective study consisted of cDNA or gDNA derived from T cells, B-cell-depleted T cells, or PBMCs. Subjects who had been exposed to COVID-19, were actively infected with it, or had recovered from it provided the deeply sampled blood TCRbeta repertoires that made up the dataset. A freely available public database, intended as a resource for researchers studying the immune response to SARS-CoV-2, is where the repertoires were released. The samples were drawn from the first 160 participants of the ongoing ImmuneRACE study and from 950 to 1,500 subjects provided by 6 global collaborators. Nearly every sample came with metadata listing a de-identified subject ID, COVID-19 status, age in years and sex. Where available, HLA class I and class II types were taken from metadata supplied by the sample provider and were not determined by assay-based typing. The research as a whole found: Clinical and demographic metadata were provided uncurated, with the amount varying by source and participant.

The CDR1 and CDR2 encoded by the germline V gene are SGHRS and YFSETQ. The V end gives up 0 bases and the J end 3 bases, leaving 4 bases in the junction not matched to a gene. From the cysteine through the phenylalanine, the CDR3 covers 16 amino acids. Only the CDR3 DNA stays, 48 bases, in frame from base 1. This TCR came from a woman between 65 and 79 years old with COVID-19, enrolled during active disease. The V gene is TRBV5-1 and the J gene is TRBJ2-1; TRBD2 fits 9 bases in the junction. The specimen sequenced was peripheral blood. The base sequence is TGCGCCAGCAGCTTGGGTGCGGGAGGGTACTACAATGAGCAGTTCTTC. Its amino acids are CASSLGAGGYYNEQFF.